A single sample gave rise to the 23 T cell receptor beta chains below, sequenced in a study of blood T cell repertoires in COVID-19. Data came from immunoSEQ multiplex PCR; TCRdb stores just in-frame clones and leaves some out. The sample shows 200,000 to 250,000 clones, around 86% of them seen only once. Material: peripheral blood. All receptors come from a woman of 80 years or more with COVID-19, enrolled during active disease.

The V gene is TRBV6-6, the J gene TRBJ1-1; D not resolved. CDR1 is MNHNY and CDR2 is SVGAGI in the germline V gene (reference sequence). The CDR3 contains 15 residues. Trimming took 2 bases from V and 0 from J, leaving 10 bases between them. The chain's CDR3 is CASSYGGGMNTEAFF. The CDR3 DNA reads as TGTGCCAGCAGTTACGGAGGAGGGATGAACACTGAAGCTTTCTTT.

This clone has only a few counts. The V and J genes are TRBV18 and TRBJ2-3; 15 bases are a match to TRBD2. The CDR3 is 15 residues long. V lost 4 bases and J lost 9; bases outside the gene matches: 5. In germline, CDR1 is KGHSH, CDR2 LQKENI. CDR3 protein: CASSRTSGGAMTQYF. CDR3 in DNA: TGTGCCAGCTCACGGACTAGCGGGGGGGCCATGACGCAGTATTTT.

The CDR3 coding sequence is TGTGCCAGCTCACCTCTAAATGAGCAGTTCTTC. Translating gives CASSPLNEQFF. This chain connects TRBV18 to TRBJ2-1; D uncertain. Trimming cost V 3 bases and J 7 bases, with 4 bases left between them. The V gene's germline CDR1 is KGHSH and CDR2 LQKENI. CDR3 length: 11 residues.

The chain uses TRBV6-6 and TRBJ1-3, with unresolved D. Per germline, CDR1 MNHNY and CDR2 SVGAGI (reference sequence). The CDR3 length is 14 residues. Between the trimmed V and J ends, which lost 7 bases and 9 bases, there was a span of 19 bases. The CDR3 region has the DNA TGTGCCAGCACCGTGATAGGACGGGATGCCACCATATATTTT. This sequence encodes CASTVIGRDATIYF.

The chain is built from TRBV4-1 and TRBJ2-1; 9 positions match TRBD2. Germline V gene lookup returns CDR1 MGHRA and CDR2 YSYEKL. The CDR3 is 16 amino acids. J was trimmed by 7 bases and V by 0 bases; bases with no gene match: 7. As DNA, the CDR3 is TGCGCCAGCAGCCAAGACGGGGCGGGGGGGGTGAATGAGCAGTTCTTC. Translated, it gives CASSQDGAGGVNEQFF.

This clone was counted between two and nine times. CDR3 nucleotides: TGTGCCACCAGCAGAGATCGGGTAAGCGGGGGATCCTACGAGCAGTACTTC. Amino acids: CATSRDRVSGGSYEQYF. This chain links TRBV15 with TRBJ2-7, with TRBD2 matching 8 bases. The CDR3 sequence is 17 residues long. The germline gives CDR1 LNHNV, CDR2 YYDKDF (reference sequence). Trimming removed 0 bases from V and 1 base from J; junction bases left unmatched: 8.

The chain links TRBV6-4 to TRBJ2-7; TRBD2 might be the D (5 bases). Looked up from germline, CDR1 is MRHNA and CDR2 is SNTAGT. V was clipped by 6 bases and J by 0 bases, with 15 bases between them. The CDR3 length is 15 residues. CDR3 amino acids: CASSGRYGSSYEQYV. CDR3 nucleotides: TGTGCCAGCAGCGGTCGGTATGGGAGCTCCTACGAGCAGTACGTC.

This clone was found once. This rearrangement joins TRBV7-2 to TRBJ2-7; perhaps TRBD1 as D (6 bases). The germline V and J ends were trimmed by 5 bases and 4 bases, with 12 bases remaining between them. Germline CDR1 and CDR2: SGHTA and FQGNSA. The CDR3 has 13 residues. The CDR3 sequence: CASSGRTDYEQYF. CDR3 DNA sequence: TGTGCCAGCAGCGGACGGACAGATTACGAGCAGTACTTC.

V usage is TRBV5-1 and J usage is TRBJ1-1; D not certain. Germline V gene sequence: CDR1 SGHRS, CDR2 YFSETQ. Between the trimmed V and J ends, which lost 2 bases and 7 bases, there was a span of 9 bases. There are 12 residues in the CDR3. The CDR3 loop reads CASSFLTGEAFF. In nucleotides, the CDR3 is TGCGCCAGCAGCTTCCTCACGGGTGAAGCTTTCTTT.

The chain is built from TRBV29-1 and TRBJ1-2, with D unresolved. The CDR3 totals 11 residues. V was clipped by 2 bases and J by 4 bases, with 5 bases between them. CDR1 is SQVTM and CDR2 is ANQGSEA in the germline V gene. Here the CDR3 DNA reads TGCAGCGTTGAATCCGGCTATGGCTACACCTTC. This encodes CSVESGYGYTF. Complete variable domain (other parts from reference TRBV29-1 and TRBJ1-2): SAVISQKPSRDICQRGTSLTIQCQVDSQVTMMFWYRQQPGQSLTLIATANQGSEATYESGFVIDKFPISRPNLTFSTLTVSNMSPEDSSIYLCSVESGYGYTFGSGTRLTVV.

J is TRBJ1-4 and V is TRBV9; possible D gene TRBD1, 6 bases. V dropped 4 bases and J dropped 0 bases, with 13 bases sitting between them. The V gene's germline CDR1 is SGDLS and CDR2 YYNGEE. The CDR3 sequence is 16 residues long. In DNA, the CDR3 is TGTGCCAGCAGCCCCCGACAGGTTACAACTAATGAAAAACTGTTTTTT. This codes for CASSPRQVTTNEKLFF.

This sequence joins TRBV11-2 and TRBJ1-1; 7 bases map to TRBD1. Germline values: CDR1 SGHAT, CDR2 FQNNGV. The CDR3 contains 16 residues. After removal of 1 base from V and 0 bases from J, the junction contained 5 bases not matched to a gene. In DNA form, the CDR3 reads TGTGCCAGCAGCTTAGGCGAACAGGGGTTGAACACTGAAGCTTTCTTT. Translation gives CASSLGEQGLNTEAFF.

This clone occurred once. The chain combines TRBV21-1 with TRBJ1-1. TRBV21-1 is a recognized pseudogene. The length of the CDR3 is 12 residues. DNA of the CDR3: TGTGCCAGCACCAGGAGGGACACTGAAGCTTTCTTT. Amino acids: CASTRRDTEAFF.

The J gene is TRBJ1-6, the V gene TRBV28; D uncertain. Trimming pared 4 bases from V and 4 bases from J, leaving 8 bases between. The CDR3 length is 14 residues. Germline loops: CDR1 MDHEN, CDR2 SYDVKM. The CDR3 here is CASSSGGYNSPLHF. The CDR3 DNA sequence: TGTGCCAGCAGTTCCGGAGGGTATAATTCACCCCTCCACTTT.

The V call is TRBV19, the J call TRBJ1-4; D possibly corresponds to TRBD1 (6 bases). The CDR3 runs to 11 residues. Between the trimmed V and J ends, which lost 5 bases and 11 bases, there was a span of 9 bases. Per germline, CDR1 LNHDA and CDR2 SQIVND (reference sequence). The DNA for the CDR3 is TGTGCCAGTAGTGCCCAGGGGAAACTGTTTTTT. Translating gives CASSAQGKLFF.

V is TRBV14 and J is TRBJ2-7, with 7 bases fitting TRBD1. CDR3 length: 13 residues. Germline-derived CDR1 and CDR2 are SGHDN and FVKESK. V lost 5 bases, J lost 6 bases, and 7 bases stayed unmatched. CDR3 sequence reads: CASSGQTGSEQYV. As DNA, the CDR3 is TGTGCCAGCAGCGGACAGACAGGGAGCGAGCAGTACGTC.

The chain has TRBV5-1 and TRBJ1-1; tentative D call: TRBD1 (6 bases). Germline CDR1 SGHRS, CDR2 YFSETQ. The CDR3 spans 14 residues. Trimming removed 4 bases from V and 0 bases from J, with 10 bases in between. The CDR3 protein is CASSVQGLNTEAFF. Here the CDR3 DNA reads TGCGCCAGCAGCGTACAGGGTCTGAACACTGAAGCTTTCTTT. Together with reference TRBV5-1 and TRBJ1-1, the CDR3 gives the full variable domain: KAGVTQTPRYLIKTRGQQVTLSCSPISGHRSVSWYQQTPGQGLQFLFEYFSETQRNKGNFPGRFSGRQFSNSRSEMNVSTLELGDSALYLCASSVQGLNTEAFFGQGTRLTVV.

The chain is built from TRBV7-9 and TRBJ1-4; D unresolved. Deletions cut 8 bases from V and 5 bases from J, with 12 bases between. This CDR3 contains 13 residues. The V gene's germline CDR1 is SEHNR and CDR2 FQNEAQ (reference sequence). The CDR3 is CASGGSLNEKLFF. As DNA, the CDR3 is TGTGCCAGCGGAGGCAGTTTAAATGAAAAACTGTTTTTT.

The rearrangement uses TRBV2 and TRBJ2-3; D is uncertain. Trimming pared 5 bases from V and 1 base from J, leaving 7 bases between. Germline loops: CDR1 SNHLY, CDR2 FYNNEI. This CDR3 comprises 13 residues. CDR3 region: CASSYSRTDTQYF. For the CDR3, the DNA is TGTGCCAGCAGTTACTCCCGCACAGATACGCAGTATTTT.

This clone was seen once. The chain joins TRBV29-1 to TRBJ2-1; the D gene is possibly TRBD1 (5 bases). In germline, CDR1 is SQVTM, CDR2 ANQGSEA. Deletions cut 5 bases from V and 3 bases from J, with 11 bases between. The CDR3 consists of 13 residues. In DNA, the CDR3 is TGCAGCGTTCCAGCAGGGTTCTACAATGAGCAGTTCTTC. Translating gives CSVPAGFYNEQFF.

This sequence joins TRBV7-9 and TRBJ1-1; D perhaps matches TRBD1 (6 bases). Trimming left V 5 bases short and J 7 bases short, with 20 bases between. Germline assignment: CDR1 SEHNR and CDR2 FQNEAQ (reference sequence). CDR3 length: 15 residues. CDR3 sequence reads: CASSITRDRLSEAFF. The CDR3 DNA follows: TGTGCCAGCAGCATTACCCGAGACAGGCTTAGTGAAGCTTTCTTT.

The chain combines TRBV1 with TRBJ1-1; the table's TRBD1 call for D was not verified on the DNA. TRBV1 is a known pseudogene. This CDR3 has 12 residues. The CDR3 spells CTSMGAWTEAFF. The CDR3 DNA is TGCACCAGCATGGGGGCGTGGACTGAAGCTTTCTTT.

To note about this clone: Other DNA sequences from this sample encode an identical CDR3 as well. This rearrangement joins TRBV3-1 (or the pseudogene TRBV3-2) to TRBJ2-5; possible D gene TRBD2, 6 bases. This CDR3 comprises 13 residues. Germline V gene lookup returns CDR1 LGHDT and CDR2 YNNKEL (reference sequence). V dropped 5 bases and J dropped 2 bases, with 9 bases sitting between them. The DNA for the CDR3 is TGTGCCAGCAGCAGGGGAGGTCAAGAGACCCAGTACTTC. Translating gives CASSRGGQETQYF.